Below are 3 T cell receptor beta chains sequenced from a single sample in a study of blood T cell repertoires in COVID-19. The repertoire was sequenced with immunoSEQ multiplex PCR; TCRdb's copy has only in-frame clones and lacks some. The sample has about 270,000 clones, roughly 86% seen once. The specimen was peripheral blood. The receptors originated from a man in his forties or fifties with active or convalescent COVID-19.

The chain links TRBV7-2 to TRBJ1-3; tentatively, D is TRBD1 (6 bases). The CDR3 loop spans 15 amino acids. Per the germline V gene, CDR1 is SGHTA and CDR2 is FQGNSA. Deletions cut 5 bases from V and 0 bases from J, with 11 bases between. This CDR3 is CASSPGQISGNTIYF. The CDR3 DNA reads TGTGCCAGCAGCCCCGGACAGATCTCTGGAAACACCATATATTTT.

The CDR3 here is CASRGGDGHMNTEAFF. In nucleotides, the CDR3 is TGTGCCAGCAGAGGGGGGGACGGCCACATGAACACTGAAGCTTTCTTT. J is TRBJ1-1 and V is TRBV21-1. TRBV21-1 is marked as a pseudogene. The CDR3 length is 16 residues.

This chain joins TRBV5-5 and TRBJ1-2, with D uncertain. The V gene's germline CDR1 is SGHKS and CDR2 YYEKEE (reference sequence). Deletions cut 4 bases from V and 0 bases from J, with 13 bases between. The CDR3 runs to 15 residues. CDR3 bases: TGTGCCAGCAGCCCGGTAGGAGCAGCTAACTATGGCTACACCTTC. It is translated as CASSPVGAANYGYTF.